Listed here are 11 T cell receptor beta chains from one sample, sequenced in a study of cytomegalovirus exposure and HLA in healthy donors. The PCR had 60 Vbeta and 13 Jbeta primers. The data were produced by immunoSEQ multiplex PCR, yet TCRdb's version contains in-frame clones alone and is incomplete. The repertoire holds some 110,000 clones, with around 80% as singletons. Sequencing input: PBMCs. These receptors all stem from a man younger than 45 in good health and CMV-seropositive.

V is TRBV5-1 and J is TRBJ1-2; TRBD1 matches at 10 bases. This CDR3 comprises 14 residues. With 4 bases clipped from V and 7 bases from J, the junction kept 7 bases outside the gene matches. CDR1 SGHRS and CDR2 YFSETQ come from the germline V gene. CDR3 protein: CASSTTTGGTGYTF. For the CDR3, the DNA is TGCGCCAGCAGCACGACGACAGGGGGCACTGGCTACACCTTC.

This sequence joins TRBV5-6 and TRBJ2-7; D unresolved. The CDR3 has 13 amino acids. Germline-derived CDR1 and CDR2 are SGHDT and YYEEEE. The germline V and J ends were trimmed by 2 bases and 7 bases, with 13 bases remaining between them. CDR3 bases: TGTGCCAGCAGCTTCCGGGTCCCCGGAGAGCAGTACTTC. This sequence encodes CASSFRVPGEQYF. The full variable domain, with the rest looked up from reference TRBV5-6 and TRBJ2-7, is DAGVTQSPTHLIKTRGQQVTLRCSPKSGHDTVSWYQQALGQGPQFIFQYYEEEERQRGNFPDRFSGHQFPNYSSELNVNALLLGDSALYLCASSFRVPGEQYFGPGTRLTVT.

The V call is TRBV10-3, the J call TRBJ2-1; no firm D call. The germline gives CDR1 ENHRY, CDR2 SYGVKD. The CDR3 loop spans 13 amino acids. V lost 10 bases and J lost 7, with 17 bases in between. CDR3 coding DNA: TGTGCCACCTTGAAAGCTGACTCGAATGAGCAGTTCTTC. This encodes CATLKADSNEQFF.

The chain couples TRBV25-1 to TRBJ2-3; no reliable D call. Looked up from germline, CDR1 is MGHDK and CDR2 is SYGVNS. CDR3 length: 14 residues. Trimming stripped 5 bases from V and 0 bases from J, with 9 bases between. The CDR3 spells CASSWSRSTDTQYF. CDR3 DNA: TGTGCCAGCAGTTGGTCCAGAAGCACAGATACGCAGTATTTT.

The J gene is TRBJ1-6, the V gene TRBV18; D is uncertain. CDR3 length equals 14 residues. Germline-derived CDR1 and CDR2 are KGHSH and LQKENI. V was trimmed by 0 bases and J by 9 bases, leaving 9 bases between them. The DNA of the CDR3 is TGTGCCAGCTCACCACCCCCTCGAGGTTCACCCCTCCACTTT. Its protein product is CASSPPPRGSPLHF.

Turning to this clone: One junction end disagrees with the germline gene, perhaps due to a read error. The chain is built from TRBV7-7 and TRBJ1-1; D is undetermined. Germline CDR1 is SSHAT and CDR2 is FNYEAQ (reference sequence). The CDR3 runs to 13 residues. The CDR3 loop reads CASSLAANTEAFF. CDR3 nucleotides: TGTGCTAGCAGCTTAGCGGCGAACACTGAAGCTTTCTTT.

The CDR3, as DNA: TGTGCCAGCAGCTTAGATCCAGATCCGAACTATGGCTACACCTTC. Its translation is CASSLDPDPNYGYTF. The chain uses TRBV11-2 and TRBJ1-2, with D unresolved. CDR1 and CDR2 (germline): SGHAT, FQNNGV. There are 15 residues in the CDR3. Trimming cost V 0 bases and J 2 bases, with 10 bases left between them.

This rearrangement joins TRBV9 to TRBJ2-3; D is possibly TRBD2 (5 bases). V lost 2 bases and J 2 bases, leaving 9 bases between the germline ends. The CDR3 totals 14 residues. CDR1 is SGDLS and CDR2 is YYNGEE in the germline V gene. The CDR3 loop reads CASSVSVPTDTQYF. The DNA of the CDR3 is TGTGCCAGCAGCGTTAGCGTTCCCACAGATACGCAGTATTTT.

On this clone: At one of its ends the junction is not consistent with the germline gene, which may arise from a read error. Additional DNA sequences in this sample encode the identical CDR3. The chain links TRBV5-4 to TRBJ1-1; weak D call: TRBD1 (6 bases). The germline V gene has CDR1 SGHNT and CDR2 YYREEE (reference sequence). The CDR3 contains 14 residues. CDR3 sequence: CASSIGRGGTEAFF. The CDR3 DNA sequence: TGTGCCAGCAGCATTGGCAGGGGTGGCACTGAAGCCTTCTTT.

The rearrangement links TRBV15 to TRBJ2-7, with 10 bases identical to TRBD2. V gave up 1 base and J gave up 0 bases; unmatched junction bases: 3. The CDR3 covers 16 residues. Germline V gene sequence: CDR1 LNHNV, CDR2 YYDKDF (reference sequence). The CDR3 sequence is CATSRVPSGSSYEQYF. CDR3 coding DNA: TGTGCCACCAGCAGAGTACCTAGCGGGAGCTCCTACGAGCAGTACTTC.

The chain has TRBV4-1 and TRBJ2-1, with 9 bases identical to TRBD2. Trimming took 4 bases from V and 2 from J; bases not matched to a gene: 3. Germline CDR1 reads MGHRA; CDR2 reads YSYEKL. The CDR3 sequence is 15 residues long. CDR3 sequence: CASSPSGGTYNEQFF. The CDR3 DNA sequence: TGCGCCAGCAGCCCGAGCGGGGGGACCTACAATGAGCAGTTCTTC.